The T cell receptor (beta chain) described here comes from a study (dated by TCRdb to the mid-2010s). For the wider study: The study set out to test whether tumor-infiltrating Tregs in breast cancer get recruited from blood Tregs or are instead converted in situ from other CD4+ T cell subsets. On the study overall, not on this receptor specifically: The TCR alpha and beta sequences of tumor-infiltrating Tregs showed the greatest overlap with tumor naive CD4+ T cells, followed by blood naive CD4+ T cells. The larger-cohort validation was restricted to a single TCR beta V-J rearrangement rather than whole repertoires. Tumor memory CD4+ T cell TCR gene usage clustered with blood and lymph node memory CD4+ cells and lymph node naive CD4+ cells.

This clonotype showed up just a few times. Its antigen remains unidentified. Per-nucleotide qualities are absent, and no much larger clonotype sits a single base away. CD4+CD45RO+CD25- cells were isolated as memory CD4+ T cells. Tregs, naive and memory CD4+ T cells from tumor, blood and ipsilateral draining lymph nodes of about 5 breast cancer patients underwent full-length TCR alpha and beta sequencing. Tumor tissue and lymph nodes from ipsilateral axillary dissection were perfused with PBS, minced and digested with collagenase I and hyaluronidase. Ficoll density gradient centrifugation was used to isolate mononuclear cells from lymph nodes or from 40 to 50 ml of peripheral blood. A purity exceeding 90% was confirmed by FACS for the sorted cell populations. Full-length TCR variable regions were amplified by 5' RACE PCR with constant-region reverse primers, and semi-nested PCR with Nested Universal Primer A was subsequently performed. The ReliaPrep RNA Cell Miniprep System was used to extract total RNA, which was then reverse transcribed into 5'RACE-ready cDNA with the SMARTer RACE 5'/3' Kit. Multiplex adaptors were used to barcode the full-length TCR alpha and beta libraries, which were then sequenced on an Illumina MiSeq. The study's processing was this. For each of nine subset-tissue groups, sequencing data from the five patients were pooled, and the groups were then compared using unsupervised clustering of TCR gene usage. Repertoire similarity was calculated with the Morisita-Horn index, weighting shared sequences by their contribution to each repertoire. TCRdb reworked the public reads: Q25 trimming with fastp, MiXCR clone assembly, productive beta chains retained. When rows share a CDR3 protein, they turn into one entry using the most common DNA and genes. TCRdb's processing, not the authors', yielded these V and J calls. Here the sample has some 40,000 distinct CDR3 sequences; around 30% occur a single time. Of the sample, 3.5% to 4.5% is held by the ten largest clones.

The CDR3 covers 13 residues, taking in both the cysteine and the phenylalanine. CDR3 DNA is the only sequence kept; it has 39 bases, read in frame from the first base. The V end loses 1 base and the J end loses 6 bases, and a stretch of 9 bases separates them. The germline V gene yields LGHNA for CDR1 and YSLEER for CDR2. This TCR was sampled from a female donor with breast cancer. Material: memory CD4+ T cells sorted from a lymph node. Sample cell subset or site, as interpreted from the label and publication: memory CD4+ T cells, CD4+CD45RO+CD25-. The chain joins TRBV4-3 to TRBJ1-1, with the D segment identity uncertain. The CDR3 is CASSQGWMSEAFF. At the DNA level, the sequence is TGCGCCAGCAGCCAAGGTTGGATGTCTGAAGCTTTCTTT.